A single sample is the source of the 31 T cell receptor beta chains below, sequenced in a study of T cells in Graves' hyperthyroidism and ophthalmopathy. The source material, RNA transcripts, was used to amplify TCR beta CDR3 regions. Carried out on the TCR CDR3, a first-round RT-PCR used the HTBI primer set. TCRdb re-called the multiplex PCR reads with MiXCR, one entry per CDR3 protein. Here the sample spans about 320,000 distinct CDR3 sequences, roughly 17% being singletons. The sequencing sample was made of blood. The source is a man aged 25-40 years with Graves' hyperthyroidism.

This clonotype was observed at least ten times. CDR3 sequence (DNA): TGTGCCACCAGCAGAGGAGGATGGTCAAATGGCGATACGCAGTATTTT. It is translated as CATSRGGWSNGDTQYF. V usage is TRBV15 and J usage is TRBJ2-3; D unclear. V was trimmed by 1 base and J by 6 bases, leaving 17 bases between them. The length of the CDR3 is 16 residues. CDR1 LNHNV and CDR2 YYDKDF come from the germline V gene (reference sequence). The complete variable domain, with remaining parts taken from reference TRBV15 and TRBJ2-3, reads DAMVIQNPRYQVTQFGKPVTLSCSQTLNHNVMYWYQQKSSQAPKLLFHYYDKDFNNEADTPDNFQSRRPNTSFCFLDIRSPGLGDTAMYLCATSRGGWSNGDTQYFGPGTRLTVL.

This clonotype appeared many times. A much larger clone sits a single nucleotide away, making a read error possible. The V and J genes are TRBV27 and TRBJ2-1; weak D call: TRBD1 (6 bases). There are 13 residues in the CDR3. V lost 10 bases, J lost 4 bases, and 14 bases lay in between. CDR1 and CDR2 from the germline V gene are MNHEY and SMNVEV (reference sequence). The CDR3 region has the DNA TGTGCCAACAGGGCCACCAGGTACAATGAGCAGTTCTTC. Translated: CANRATRYNEQFF.

The table lists this clonotype with many counts. The chain couples TRBV7-9 to TRBJ2-1; 11 positions agree with TRBD2. Germline V lookup: CDR1 SEHNR, CDR2 FQNEAQ (reference sequence). V lost 5 bases and J lost 5; bases outside the gene matches: 5. The CDR3 runs to 15 residues. The CDR3 DNA reads as TGTGCCAGCAGCCCTACTAGCGGGAGCCACAATGAGCAGTTCTTC. Encoded protein: CASSPTSGSHNEQFF.

This clonotype was detected a few times. V gene TRBV7-6 combines with J gene TRBJ2-2, with D unresolved. V gave up 4 bases and J gave up 4 bases, with 7 bases separating them. The CDR3 has 13 amino acids. CDR1 and CDR2 from the germline V gene are SGHVS and FNYEAQ. The CDR3 here is CASSYELTGELFF. CDR3 nucleotides: TGTGCCAGCAGCTACGAACTCACCGGGGAGCTGTTTTTT.

This clonotype was observed a few times. This CDR3 fails to terminate in the conserved phenylalanine or tryptophan, so it likely reflects a read error. The chain joins TRBV7-3 to TRBJ2-1, with D possibly being TRBD1 (6 bases). The ends were cut back, 3 bases at V and 0 bases at J, with 9 bases in the middle. Germline assignment: CDR1 SGHTA and CDR2 FQGTGA. The CDR3 is 15 residues long. The CDR3 spells CASSLGHSSYNEQFL. CDR3 nucleotide sequence: TGTGCCAGCAGCTTGGGACACAGCTCCTACAATGAGCAGTTCCTC.

The chain is built from TRBV11-2 and TRBJ2-1; the match to TRBD2 covers 10 bases. This CDR3 contains 15 residues. Losses at the gene ends were 4 bases for V and 10 bases for J; bases not matched to a gene: 10. CDR1 is SGHAT and CDR2 is FQNNGV in the germline V gene. The CDR3 region is CASSSRLAGDPEQFF. CDR3 sequence (DNA): TGTGCCAGCAGCTCCCGACTAGCGGGTGACCCGGAGCAGTTCTTC.

With respect to this clonotype: A much larger clone is a single base away; this may be a read error. As DNA, the CDR3 is TGCGCCAGCAGCCGAGGGGCCTACGGTGGAGCTTTCTTT. Protein: CASSRGAYGGAFF. The chain joins TRBV5-1 to TRBJ1-1, with D possibly being TRBD1 (5 bases). The CDR3 is 13 amino acids. Germline assignment: CDR1 SGHRS and CDR2 YFSETQ. The germline V and J ends were trimmed by 4 bases and 10 bases, with 17 bases remaining between them.

This clonotype came up a few times. The rearrangement uses TRBV12-3 or TRBV12-4 and TRBJ1-5, with no clear D. This CDR3 comprises 12 residues. V lost 3 bases, J lost 6 bases, and 6 bases lay in between. Here the CDR3 DNA reads TGTGCCAGCAGTTTTGAGAGTCAGCCCCAGCATTTT. Translated: CASSFESQPQHF.

Many counts were recorded for this clonotype. The CDR3 DNA is TGTGCCAGCAGTACCCCGAAGGGGGCCTCTTTTCAGCCCCAGCATTTT. This translates into CASSTPKGASFQPQHF. The chain carries TRBV28 and TRBJ1-5; 7 bases fit TRBD1. V shed 5 bases, J shed 6 bases, and the junction held 13 bases outside the gene matches. This CDR3 is built from 16 residues. Germline V gene lookup returns CDR1 MDHEN and CDR2 SYDVKM.

This clonotype was found many times. The chain combines TRBV6-1 with TRBJ1-1; D is possibly TRBD1 (6 bases). The CDR3 extends over 13 amino acids. CDR1 and CDR2 (germline): MNHNS, SASEGT. V dropped 2 bases and J dropped 7 bases, with 11 bases sitting between them. The CDR3 region is CASSELGGLEAFF. The CDR3 DNA follows: TGTGCCAGCAGTGAACTAGGGGGGCTTGAAGCTTTCTTT.

Ten or more counts support this clonotype. The V gene is TRBV4-1, the J gene TRBJ2-7, with D perhaps being TRBD1 or TRBD2 (5 bases each). The CDR3 is 14 amino acids. Germline lookup yields CDR1 MGHRA and CDR2 YSYEKL. Trimming took off 4 bases at V and 2 bases at J, with 12 bases between the two ends. The CDR3 region has the DNA TGCGCCAGCAGCCCCCCGGGGCTGGCCTACGAGCAGTACTTC. It specifies CASSPPGLAYEQYF.

V is TRBV4-1 and J is TRBJ2-5; 8 bases match TRBD2. In germline, CDR1 is MGHRA, CDR2 YSYEKL. The CDR3 has 15 amino acids. The V and J ends lost 4 bases and 2 bases, in that order; junction bases with no gene match: 6. The CDR3 bases are TGCGCCAGCAGCCCGATGAGCGGGGGTCAAGAGACCCAGTACTTC. It codes for CASSPMSGGQETQYF.

This rearrangement joins TRBV20-1 to TRBJ2-7; tentatively, D is TRBD1 or TRBD2 (5 bases each). Germline V gene lookup returns CDR1 DFQATT and CDR2 SNEGSKA (reference sequence). With 5 bases removed from V and 0 bases from J, the gap between germline ends came to 14 bases. The CDR3 is 14 amino acids. Written as DNA, the CDR3 is TGCAGTGCTCCCCGGGACCTGAGCTCCTACGAGCAGTACTTC. Protein: CSAPRDLSSYEQYF.

This clonotype was counted ten times or more. This chain connects TRBV18 to TRBJ2-7, with 8 positions matching TRBD2. CDR1 KGHSH and CDR2 LQKENI come from the germline V gene. The CDR3 loop spans 14 amino acids. Trimming cost V 3 bases and J 3 bases; bases outside gene matches: 4. The CDR3 loop is CASSPSGGNYEQYF. CDR3 nucleotides: TGTGCCAGCTCACCCTCGGGAGGGAACTACGAGCAGTACTTC.

This clonotype was detected only a few times. The rearrangement links TRBV6-1 to TRBJ2-7, with a tentative D call TRBD2 (7 bases). Germline V gives CDR1 MNHNS, CDR2 SASEGT. Trimming took off 7 bases at V and 3 bases at J, with 16 bases between the two ends. The CDR3 length is 14 residues. The CDR3 bases are TGTGCCAGCACCTACAGCGGGACAAACTACGAGCAGTACTTC. Its protein product is CASTYSGTNYEQYF.

V is TRBV20-1 and J is TRBJ2-1; 9 bases are shared with TRBD2. This CDR3 has 17 amino acids. CDR1 is DFQATT, CDR2 SNEGSKA, per germline (reference sequence). Unmatched junction bases numbered 11, after V lost 1 base and J lost 4 bases. The CDR3 bases are TGCAGTGCTAGAGTGGCCCTACTTAGCGGGAGATACAATGAGCAGTTCTTC. Protein product: CSARVALLSGRYNEQFF.

This clonotype was detected ten times or more. The V and J genes are TRBV27 and TRBJ1-2, with a weak D call TRBD1 (6 bases). Germline values: CDR1 MNHEY, CDR2 SMNVEV (reference sequence). This CDR3 has 15 residues. Between the trimmed V and J ends, which lost 5 bases and 8 bases, there was a span of 21 bases. CDR3 DNA: TGTGCCAGCAGTGGAAGTGGGGAGGGGGGCGGCGGCTACACCTTC. Translating gives CASSGSGEGGGGYTF.

The V and J genes are TRBV28 and TRBJ2-1; D is unclear. The CDR3 sequence is 14 residues long. CDR1 MDHEN and CDR2 SYDVKM come from the germline V gene. The V gene lost 3 bases and the J gene lost 0 bases, with 6 bases spanning the gap. CDR3 nucleotides: TGTGCCAGCAGTTTTGGCCTCTCCTACAATGAGCAGTTCTTC. It translates to CASSFGLSYNEQFF.

This clonotype has a count of ten or more. The CDR3 nucleotides are TGTGCCAGCAGTCTCGGGACAGGGGGCAAGAACACTGAAGCTTTCTTT. Translated: CASSLGTGGKNTEAFF. The V and J genes are TRBV12-3 or TRBV12-4 and TRBJ1-1; the match to TRBD1 covers 12 bases. This CDR3 comprises 16 residues. The V gene end was trimmed by 5 bases and the J gene end by 1 base; junction bases not matched to a gene: 5.

This sequence joins TRBV27 and TRBJ1-4, with 7 bases fitting TRBD1. CDR1 is MNHEY, CDR2 SMNVEV, per germline (reference sequence). The CDR3 is 14 amino acids. Germline trimming cut 4 bases from V and 8 bases from J; bases unmatched to any gene: 7. In DNA, the CDR3 is TGTGCCAGCAGTTCTAGACAGGGTTGGGAAAAACTGTTTTTT. Its protein product is CASSSRQGWEKLFF.

Only a few counts were recorded for this clonotype. The rearrangement uses TRBV28 and TRBJ1-2, with D possibly matching TRBD1 (5 bases). V shed 8 bases and J shed 8 bases, with 21 bases lying between them. Germline assignment: CDR1 MDHEN and CDR2 SYDVKM. The CDR3 covers 14 residues. The CDR3 DNA reads as TGTGCCAGCTCTCGAGGGGATCTCAAGGAAGGCTACACCTTC. This translates into CASSRGDLKEGYTF.

Worth noting for this clonotype: With a much larger clone just one base away, this may be a read error. This chain connects TRBV28 to TRBJ2-7; the match to TRBD2 covers 7 bases. The CDR3 spans 16 residues. Germline CDR1 MDHEN, CDR2 SYDVKM. V trimming: 6 bases; J trimming: 2 bases; junction bases outside the gene matches: 13. The CDR3 region is CASSYPGRGDTYEQYF. The CDR3, as DNA: TGTGCCAGCAGCTATCCTGGACGGGGGGATACCTACGAGCAGTACTTC.

The V call is TRBV10-3, the J call TRBJ2-1; D is perhaps TRBD2 (7 bases). The CDR3 has 14 residues. The germline V and J ends were trimmed by 7 bases and 3 bases, with 13 bases remaining between them. Germline V CDR1 and CDR2: ENHRY, SYGVKD. Written as DNA, the CDR3 is TGTGCCATCACGGGGGCTAGCGGCTACAATGAGCAGTTCTTC. Translated, it gives CAITGASGYNEQFF.

This clonotype was seen more than once but under ten times. The gene calls are TRBV19 and TRBJ2-3; TRBD1 might be the D (5 bases). This CDR3 comprises 12 residues. The germline CDR1 and CDR2 sequences are LNHDA and SQIVND (reference sequence). V dropped 6 bases and J dropped 6 bases, with 10 bases sitting between them. CDR3 region: CASRQGMDTQYF. CDR3 DNA sequence: TGTGCCAGTAGGCAGGGAATGGATACGCAGTATTTT.

Points on this clonotype: Possible read error: a much larger clone is one base away. The rearrangement links TRBV28 to TRBJ2-2; possibly TRBD2 for D (6 bases). The germline V and J ends were trimmed by 1 base and 9 bases, with 24 bases remaining between them. This CDR3 has 18 residues. CDR1 is MDHEN and CDR2 is SYDVKM in the germline V gene. The CDR3 loop is CASSLYLGDSGDARELFF. For the CDR3, the DNA is TGTGCCAGCAGTTTATATCTGGGTGATAGCGGAGACGCCAGGGAGCTGTTTTTT. Drawing the rest from reference TRBV28 and TRBJ2-2, the complete variable domain is DVKVTQSSRYLVKRTGEKVFLECVQDMDHENMFWYRQDPGLGLRLIYFSYDVKMKEKGDIPEGYSVSREKKERFSLILESASTNQTSMYLCASSLYLGDSGDARELFFGEGSRLTVL.

In this sample, this clonotype turned up many times. The chain recombines TRBV6-1 with TRBJ1-1; D gene ambiguous. V gave up 4 bases and J gave up 0 bases, with 12 bases separating them. The CDR3 sequence is 15 residues long. CDR1 and CDR2 (germline): MNHNS, SASEGT. CDR3 sequence reads: CASSALLELNTEAFF. CDR3 nucleotide sequence: TGTGCCAGCAGTGCGTTATTAGAGTTGAACACTGAAGCTTTCTTT.

The V call is TRBV28, the J call TRBJ2-1; D remains ambiguous. The CDR3 runs 14 residues. Trimming removed 4 bases at V and 3 bases at J, with 10 bases between. Germline V gene sequence: CDR1 MDHEN, CDR2 SYDVKM. In DNA form, the CDR3 reads TGTGCCAGCAGTTCCGGGCAACACTACAATGAGCAGTTCTTC. Encoded protein: CASSSGQHYNEQFF.

Many counts were recorded for this clonotype. This rearrangement joins TRBV2 to TRBJ2-1; D is unresolved. CDR3 length: 14 residues. The V end was cut by 3 bases, the J end by 0 bases, with 6 bases between. Germline CDR1 SNHLY, CDR2 FYNNEI. CDR3 DNA: TGTGCCAGCAGTGAGACGAGCTCCTACAATGAGCAGTTCTTC. It encodes CASSETSSYNEQFF.

This clonotype was picked up many times. This chain links TRBV5-1 with TRBJ1-1; 8 bases align to TRBD1. V lost 0 bases, J lost 5 bases, and 3 bases stayed unmatched. Germline values: CDR1 SGHRS, CDR2 YFSETQ. The CDR3 consists of 14 residues. The CDR3 DNA reads as TGCGCCAGCAGCTTGGTACAGGGGGAAACTGAAGCTTTCTTT. Amino acids: CASSLVQGETEAFF.

This clonotype was counted between two and nine times. The V call is TRBV20-1, the J call TRBJ2-7; 8 bases are a match to TRBD2. Per the germline V gene, CDR1 is DFQATT and CDR2 is SNEGSKA (reference sequence). The CDR3 has 13 residues. V was pared by 5 bases and J by 4 bases, with 7 bases of the junction left unmatched. The CDR3 region is CSAGRERGYEQYF. CDR3 nucleotides: TGCAGTGCTGGCCGCGAGCGGGGGTACGAGCAGTACTTC.

This clonotype has a count of ten or more. The genes are TRBV11-2 and TRBJ1-1; tentatively, D is TRBD1 (6 bases). With 1 base removed from V and 7 bases from J, the gap between germline ends came to 10 bases. This CDR3 contains 13 residues. The germline V gene encodes CDR1 SGHAT and CDR2 FQNNGV. CDR3 amino acids: CASSLGRGYEAFF. The CDR3 DNA follows: TGTGCCAGCAGCTTAGGCAGGGGATATGAAGCTTTCTTT.